The 27 T cell receptor beta chains listed next were all sequenced from one sample in a study of response to subunit inactivated influenza vaccine. Each CDR3 protein gets one entry after TCRdb re-called the RT-PCR reads with MiXCR. Here the sample spans approximately 530,000 distinct CDR3 sequences, less than 10% being singletons. Sequencing used PBMCs from blood, obtained around 25 months after vaccination. All receptors come from a man aged 50 to 69 who received an inactivated influenza vaccine.

Many counts were recorded for this clonotype. J is TRBJ2-1 and V is TRBV4-1; 7 nucleotides match TRBD2. CDR3 length: 19 residues. The germline V gene has CDR1 MGHRA and CDR2 YSYEKL. Germline trimming cut 1 base from V and 8 bases from J; bases unmatched to any gene: 20. CDR3 DNA sequence: TGCGCCAGCAGCCAAGGCCTCCAGTTGACGGGGGGACTTCGGGATGAGCAGTTCTTC. It encodes CASSQGLQLTGGLRDEQFF.

About this clonotype: A much bigger clone sits one base away, suggesting this may be a read error. The CDR3 loop reads CASSLGVTWETQYF. As DNA, the CDR3 is TGTGCCAGCAGTTTAGGGGTGACCTGGGAGACCCAGTACTTC. The J gene is TRBJ2-5, the V gene TRBV12-3 or TRBV12-4; D is unclear. The CDR3 is 14 residues long. With 1 base removed from V and 5 bases from J, the gap between germline ends came to 11 bases.

The genes are TRBV29-1 and TRBJ1-5; 9 bases are a match to TRBD1. The germline V gene encodes CDR1 SQVTM and CDR2 ANQGSEA. Trimming took 6 bases from V and 7 from J; bases not matched to a gene: 7. The CDR3 spans 13 residues. The CDR3 here is CSVGEDRGQPQHF. Written as DNA, the CDR3 is TGCAGCGTGGGAGAGGACAGGGGACAGCCCCAGCATTTT.

The chain uses TRBV6-2 or TRBV6-3 and TRBJ1-1; D unresolved. V shed 2 bases and J shed 4 bases, with 17 bases lying between them. This CDR3 has 16 residues. Germline CDR1 reads MNHEY; CDR2 reads SVGEGT. This chain's CDR3 is CASSYILGRSVTEAFF. The CDR3 DNA sequence: TGTGCCAGCAGTTACATCTTAGGACGGAGCGTCACTGAAGCTTTCTTT.

The rearrangement uses TRBV29-1 and TRBJ1-1, with D possibly matching TRBD1 (5 bases). Per germline, CDR1 SQVTM and CDR2 ANQGSEA. This CDR3 spans 13 amino acids. The germline V and J ends were trimmed by 7 bases and 4 bases, with 16 bases remaining between them. The CDR3 DNA follows: TGCAGCGCCTTGGGGGTGGGAGTCACTGAAGCTTTCTTT. The encoded protein is CSALGVGVTEAFF.

The V and J genes are TRBV2 and TRBJ2-3, with 10 bases lining up with TRBD2. Germline loops: CDR1 SNHLY, CDR2 FYNNEI. CDR3 size: 14 residues. The J segment lost 5 bases and the V segment lost 10 bases, leaving 9 bases of the junction unmatched. As DNA, the CDR3 is TGTGCCACCAGGGAAGCGGGGGGGAGAGATACGCAGTATTTT. Its protein product is CATREAGGRDTQYF. The full variable domain, with the rest looked up from reference TRBV2 and TRBJ2-3, is EPEVTQTPSHQVTQMGQEVILRCVPISNHLYFYWYRQILGQKVEFLVSFYNNEISEKSEIFDDQFSVERPDGSNFTLKIRSTKLEDSAMYFCATREAGGRDTQYFGPGTRLTVL.

This clonotype occurred a few times. The chain employs TRBV28 and TRBJ1-5, with 7 bases that match TRBD1. This CDR3 comprises 16 residues. Germline CDR1 reads MDHEN; CDR2 reads SYDVKM. V trimming: 6 bases; J trimming: 2 bases; junction bases outside the gene matches: 10. The CDR3 region is CASSITTTGRNQPQHF. The CDR3 DNA is TGTGCCAGCAGCATAACAACGACAGGGCGCAATCAGCCCCAGCATTTT.

The chain joins TRBV7-3 to TRBJ2-3; possible D gene TRBD2, 5 bases. Germline CDR1 SGHTA, CDR2 FQGTGA. The CDR3 consists of 14 residues. Deletions cut 5 bases from V and 2 bases from J, with 11 bases between. In DNA form, the CDR3 reads TGTGCCAGCAGCCCGTCCCGGGACACAGATACGCAGTATTTT. Protein: CASSPSRDTDTQYF.

This clonotype turned up a few times. The rearrangement links TRBV28 to TRBJ1-2; D gene uncertain. Trimming removed 10 bases at V and 4 bases at J, with 13 bases between. CDR3 length equals 12 residues. Germline CDR1 MDHEN, CDR2 SYDVKM. CDR3 loop: CATRGSGYGYTF. CDR3 in DNA: TGTGCCACCAGAGGTAGCGGCTATGGCTACACCTTC.

This clonotype was found many times. The chain recombines TRBV5-1 with TRBJ2-7, with D maybe TRBD2 (5 bases). Trimming took off 3 bases at V and 5 bases at J, with 15 bases between the two ends. Germline V CDR1 and CDR2: SGHRS, YFSETQ. The CDR3 runs to 14 residues. This CDR3 is CASSSASTGNEQYF. CDR3 coding DNA: TGCGCCAGCAGCTCCGCTTCGACGGGGAACGAGCAGTACTTC.

The V gene is TRBV7-2, the J gene TRBJ2-5; TRBD1 might be the D (6 bases). The CDR3 totals 13 residues. Trimming pared 6 bases from V and 1 base from J, leaving 9 bases between. Germline CDR1 is SGHTA and CDR2 is FQGNSA. The CDR3 nucleotides are TGTGCCAGCAGTGAGACAGGCCAAGAGACCCAGTACTTC. Its translation is CASSETGQETQYF. Filled out from reference TRBV7-2 and TRBJ2-5, the complete variable domain reads GAGVSQSPSNKVTEKGKDVELRCDPISGHTALYWYRQSLGQGLEFLIYFQGNSAPDKSGLPSDRFSAERTGGSVSTLTIQRTQQEDSAVYLCASSETGQETQYFGPGTRLLVL.

In its sample, this clonotype was seen a few times. The chain combines TRBV3-1 with TRBJ2-7, with D maybe TRBD2 (6 bases). Germline loops: CDR1 LGHDT, CDR2 YNNKEL (reference sequence). Trimming removed 5 bases from V and 4 bases from J, with 15 bases in between. The length of the CDR3 is 14 residues. CDR3 protein: CASSLAVLGYEQYF. The CDR3 nucleotides are TGTGCCAGCAGCTTAGCGGTTCTAGGATACGAGCAGTACTTC.

This clonotype appeared many times. The chain employs TRBV3-1 and TRBJ2-6; D not certain. Germline assignment: CDR1 LGHDT and CDR2 YNNKEL (reference sequence). Between the trimmed V and J ends, which lost 3 bases and 6 bases, there was a span of 12 bases. CDR3 length equals 15 residues. CDR3 sequence reads: CASSQNSLLANVLTF. The CDR3 DNA follows: TGTGCCAGCAGCCAGAACAGCCTTTTGGCCAACGTCCTGACTTTC.

The chain couples TRBV6-5 to TRBJ2-3; 9 nucleotides align to TRBD2. Germline CDR1 and CDR2: MNHEY and SVGAGI. The CDR3 runs 15 residues. The ends lost 4 bases at V and 5 bases at J; junction bases unmatched: 7. The CDR3 sequence: CASSFSGGGIDTQYF. The CDR3 DNA is TGTGCCAGCAGTTTTAGCGGGGGCGGGATAGATACGCAGTATTTT.

V and J are TRBV20-1 and TRBJ2-4; no definite D call. Germline V gene lookup returns CDR1 DFQATT and CDR2 SNEGSKA (reference sequence). The ends were cut back, 3 bases at V and 0 bases at J, with 6 bases in the middle. This CDR3 has 13 amino acids. The CDR3 sequence: CSARPLAKNIQYF. The CDR3 nucleotides read TGCAGTGCTAGGCCCCTAGCCAAAAACATTCAGTACTTC.

The J gene is TRBJ1-1, the V gene TRBV18, with 9 bases aligning to TRBD1. CDR3 length: 15 residues. The ends lost 3 bases at V and 4 bases at J; junction bases unmatched: 6. The germline gives CDR1 KGHSH, CDR2 LQKENI. The CDR3 DNA sequence: TGTGCCAGCTCACCGGGACAGGGTCGGGGCACTGAAGCTTTCTTT. Encoded protein: CASSPGQGRGTEAFF.

This clonotype occurred a few times. This chain uses TRBV6-1 with TRBJ1-2, with D perhaps TRBD1 (6 bases). CDR3 length: 16 residues. Germline V gene lookup returns CDR1 MNHNS and CDR2 SASEGT. Between the trimmed V and J ends, which lost 6 bases and 4 bases, there was a span of 21 bases. The CDR3 DNA reads as TGTGCCAGCAGCTCCATTTGGGGGGGGCAGGGCTATGGCTACACCTTC. Protein product: CASSSIWGGQGYGYTF.

This clonotype was detected only a few times. V usage is TRBV20-1 and J usage is TRBJ2-3; D is perhaps TRBD2 (5 bases). V was cut by 5 bases and J by 8 bases, with 17 bases left in between. The CDR3 loop spans 13 amino acids. CDR1 is DFQATT and CDR2 is SNEGSKA in the germline V gene (reference sequence). The CDR3: CSAPRASRGTQYF. In nucleotides, the CDR3 is TGCAGTGCTCCACGGGCCAGTCGGGGTACGCAGTATTTT.

The V gene is TRBV4-2, the J gene TRBJ1-6, with no clear D. The CDR3 runs to 17 residues. Germline V lookup: CDR1 LGHNA, CDR2 YNFKEQ. The V gene lost 0 bases and the J gene lost 0 bases, with 9 bases spanning the gap. The CDR3 nucleotides read TGTGCCAGCAGCCAAGATGAGGAGAGCTCCTATAATTCACCCCTCCACTTT. Its protein is CASSQDEESSYNSPLHF.

The rearrangement uses TRBV7-2 and TRBJ2-7; the match to TRBD1 covers 8 bases. V gave up 0 bases and J gave up 3 bases; unmatched junction bases: 10. The CDR3 spans 17 residues. The V gene's germline CDR1 is SGHTA and CDR2 FQGNSA. This CDR3 reads CASSLAKGDRFFYEQYF. The CDR3 coding sequence is TGTGCCAGCAGCTTAGCGAAGGGGGACAGGTTTTTCTACGAGCAGTACTTC.

This clonotype was seen repeatedly, ten times or more. The J gene is TRBJ2-1, the V gene TRBV29-1, with 10 bases identical to TRBD2. In germline, CDR1 is SQVTM, CDR2 ANQGSEA. The V gene end was trimmed by 7 bases and the J gene end by 6 bases; junction bases not matched to a gene: 12. The CDR3 runs 15 residues. Written as DNA, the CDR3 is TGCAGCGCATCCCTAACTAGCGGGGCCCTCAATGAGCAGTTCTTC. Translated, it gives CSASLTSGALNEQFF.

This clonotype was seen at least ten times. The chain uses TRBV12-3 or TRBV12-4 and TRBJ2-3; 9 bases map to TRBD1. The trim removed 3 bases at V and 4 bases at J, leaving 8 bases unmatched. This CDR3 comprises 16 residues. In DNA form, the CDR3 reads TGTGCCAGCAGTTTGGGAACAGGGGGCTTTCCAGATACGCAGTATTTT. This sequence encodes CASSLGTGGFPDTQYF.

This clonotype was detected many times. The chain uses TRBV9 and TRBJ2-2; D not certain. This CDR3 is built from 15 residues. Germline V gene lookup returns CDR1 SGDLS and CDR2 YYNGEE. Trimming removed 0 bases at V and 0 bases at J, with 6 bases between. The CDR3 sequence is CASSVGTANTGELFF. The CDR3 nucleotides read TGTGCCAGCAGCGTAGGTACGGCGAACACCGGGGAGCTGTTTTTT.

This clonotype was seen many times. The genes are TRBV20-1 and TRBJ2-3; D tentatively fits TRBD1 or TRBD2 (5 bases each). V was trimmed by 0 bases and J by 4 bases, leaving 11 bases between them. Germline loops: CDR1 DFQATT, CDR2 SNEGSKA (reference sequence). The CDR3 has 14 amino acids. The DNA for the CDR3 is TGCAGTGCTAGAGATAGAGGGGTAGCAGATACGCAGTATTTT. Residues: CSARDRGVADTQYF.

This clonotype was picked up many times. The chain is built from TRBV5-5 and TRBJ1-2; D is ambiguous. Trimming took 4 bases from V and 0 from J, leaving 16 bases between them. Germline V gene sequence: CDR1 SGHKS, CDR2 YYEKEE (reference sequence). CDR3 length equals 16 residues. DNA for the CDR3: TGTGCCAGCAGCCCCTCCTACAGTTACCCTAACTATGGCTACACCTTC. Translation: CASSPSYSYPNYGYTF. Complete variable domain (other parts from reference TRBV5-5 and TRBJ1-2): DAGVTQSPTHLIKTRGQQVTLRCSPISGHKSVSWYQQVLGQGPQFIFQYYEKEERGRGNFPDRFSARQFPNYSSELNVNALLLGDSALYLCASSPSYSYPNYGYTFGSGTRLTVV.

The rearrangement uses TRBV29-1 and TRBJ2-1; D could derive from TRBD1 or TRBD2 (5 bases each). The CDR3 is made up of 14 amino acids. Looked up from germline, CDR1 is SQVTM and CDR2 is ANQGSEA. V lost 7 bases and J lost 3, with 16 bases in between. The CDR3 loop is CSAGADINYNEQFF. CDR3 nucleotides: TGCAGCGCTGGAGCGGACATAAACTACAATGAGCAGTTCTTC.

This clonotype came up a few times. The chain links TRBV7-3 to TRBJ2-3, with D perhaps matching TRBD2 (5 bases). The CDR3 is 14 residues long. Germline assignment: CDR1 SGHTA and CDR2 FQGTGA. With 5 bases removed from V and 0 bases from J, the gap between germline ends came to 9 bases. The CDR3 here is CASSDGLSTDTQYF. In nucleotides, the CDR3 is TGTGCCAGCAGCGACGGACTCAGCACAGATACGCAGTATTTT.